This T cell receptor beta chain was documented in a study of cytomegalovirus exposure and HLA in healthy donors (dated by TCRdb to the late 2010s). Context from the whole study: In an earlier analysis of 550 to 750 of the donors, about 260 Gb of sequence data and approximately 120 million unique TCR beta sequences from 180 million or so T cells were reported. All discovery cohort repertoires had been generated using a single sequencing platform. A later analysis re-analyzed previously published TCR beta repertoires from 660 or so donors and added high-resolution HLA genotyping to study TCR occurrence patterns. The T cell repertoires of 666 subjects were profiled by immunosequencing and related to cytomegalovirus serostatus. The study was designed to test whether signatures of past pathogen exposure could be identified by cataloging public T cell receptors. HLA typing covered class I and class II loci at four-digit resolution. The number of typed donors differed by locus: about 629-630 for A, B, C, DRB1 and DQB1; 500 to 550 for DQA1; 606 for DPA1; and about 450 for DPB1. To predict cytomegalovirus infection status, the study brought together high-throughput TCR immunosequencing, statistical association of individual TCRs with disease status, and machine learning. Among about 390 genotyped donors of the cohort, an average of about 240,000 unique TCR beta nucleotide sequences were sequenced per donor, roughly 18% of them non-productive. Rather than using new phenotypic data, the later analysis identified candidate immune exposures from TCR beta sequences and from how often those sequences occurred across donors. Alongside the repertoire data, information on donor age, sex, ethnicity and CMV serostatus was compiled. A separate validation cohort of roughly 130 different subjects was used in addition to the roughly 700-subject first cohort. Because of strong linkage in the cohort, roughly five DR-DQ haplotypes were treated as single units for association and clustering. Of the 300 to 500 genotyped donors, 70% to 90% were placed in the genetic ancestry cluster associated with self-reported Caucasian donors. About 280 gigabases of sequencing data and tens of millions of unique TCR sequences made up an early release that covered 500 to 650 HLA-typed donors. An earlier analysis of around 580 of the donors used high-throughput TCR beta sequencing to judge whether each TCR beta V gene segment behaved as functional or pseudogenic. A later genetic analysis used genome-wide SNP genotypes for about three fifths of the 666 donors, treating that subset as a discovery cohort. Results the study describes overall, beyond this receptor: Linkage disequilibrium might explain the correlated functional status among segregating V segments, but an unknown experimental factor could not be excluded. Some IMGT-functional V segments, including TRBV6-2 and TRBV6-3, could not be told apart with the 87-base-pair reads, so those segments were excluded. The authors suggested that the approach could potentially be generalized to other disease states and immunological phenotypes. Cytomegalovirus status was reported to be diagnosed by the classifier with high specificity and sensitivity in both the original and validation cohorts. A further reported finding was that TCR beta sequences accurately predicted the HLA-A and HLA-B alleles for most subjects in the first cohort. For the cohort, immune exposure information was limited to CMV serostatus. Most TCR sequences were observed very rarely across donors, whereas some public TCRs were present in many individuals. The sequencing pipeline was judged likely to have produced a cluster of highly shared sequence variants as a technical artifact. A total of 164 TCR beta chains were listed by the study as associated with cytomegalovirus. In a later analysis, several top co-occurrence clusters were reported to appear linked to parvovirus B19, influenza, CMV and Epstein-Barr virus. Assigning TCR associations to individual alleles was difficult when HLA alleles, especially DR and DQ, strongly co-occurred. Compared with the roughly 670-donor mean, donors in an Asian-associated ancestry cluster had fewer N-insertions in productive TCRs, according to a later genetic analysis. In a later genetic analysis, a missense DCLRE1C variant was associated with V-gene and J-gene trimming of TCR beta chains, and the association was replicated in an independent cohort. The earlier analysis of 450 to 700 of the donors excluded approximately 15 rarely observed V segments, including chromosome 9 orphons, because counts were too low. Roughly uniform sequencing depth across donors was assumed in presence/absence analyses, although this assumption may not hold. Broadly in line with IMGT annotations, most TCR beta V segments showed up in productive rearrangements about 87% or about 30% of the time in an earlier analysis of several hundred of the donors. HLA typing was unavailable for some donors at each locus, so association tests used only the typed subset. In a later analysis, around 17,000 TCR beta sequences were associated with specific HLA alleles at a false discovery rate of 0.05. In this cohort, only TCR beta chains were sequenced, and detectable features were limited by the absence of alpha or paired-chain data. According to a later analysis, TCR association rates differed among HLA loci, with DRB1 alleles showing the most associated TCRs and HLA-C alleles showing the fewest. In a later analysis, HLA-associated TCR beta chains showed more clonal expansion and lower generation probabilities than non-associated chains that were equally common. Three of the identified cytomegalovirus-associated TCR beta chains were confirmed in vitro to be specific for cytomegalovirus antigens. According to a later analysis, most CMV-associated TCR beta chains appeared to be HLA-restricted, and the HLA associations seemed to be driven largely by CMV exposure.

Of note for this clone: Its target antigen remains unknown. Nothing much larger sits one base from this clone, and base qualities are not available.

The cohort was made up of approximately 700 healthy bone marrow donors. All cohort members were sampled while nominally healthy, although unrecorded immune exposures were likely present. The donor tested CMV seronegative, placing the donor among the 350 or so seronegative members of the cohort. A peripheral blood sample was collected from each donor, and TCR beta sequencing was performed on peripheral blood mononuclear cells. Genomic DNA was extracted from the blood cell samples with the Qiagen DNeasy Blood Extraction Kit. Library preparation used the immunoSEQ multiplex PCR assay. A mixture of 60 forward primers for TCR Vbeta segments and 13 reverse primers for TCR Jbeta segments was used in the multiplex PCR. Amplification of the CDR3 region of rearranged TCR beta genes was performed with a multiplex PCR assay on genomic DNA. On the Illumina HiSeq System, the amplified TCR beta libraries were sequenced as 87-base-pair reads. From the authors' description of their analysis: A later analysis tallied tens of millions of unique TCR beta chains across the 660 or so repertoires, and about 12 million of those chains were shared by two or more donors. Raw reads were error-corrected and collapsed into unique sequences by a nearest-neighbor algorithm in which closely related sequences were merged to remove PCR and sequencing errors. Alignment of CDR3 sequences to IMGT reference sequences was used to assign V, D and J gene segments. Each retained sequence needed at least a six-nucleotide match to both a V gene segment and a J gene segment. Rearrangements were classified as productive when the CDR3 lacked stop codons and remained in frame with V and J, and all other rearrangements were classified as non-productive. Following IMGT convention, CDR3 was defined as the stretch from the second conserved V-encoded cysteine to the conserved J-encoded phenylalanine. The earlier analysis of 550 to 650 of the donors excluded any sequence lacking an unambiguous match to a single V gene segment. In an earlier analysis of a few hundred of the donors, V segments were called functional above 56.7% productive rearrangements and were called segregating when the between-donor standard deviation exceeded 5%. A statistical classification framework was developed to diagnose cytomegalovirus status using the catalog of TCR beta chain sequences. A later analysis assigned V and J genes by comparing TCR nucleotide sequences with IMGT/GENE-DB human TR gene sequences. The TCRdist pipeline was used in a later analysis to assign CDR3 sequences and most-parsimonious VDJ recombination scenarios. In a later analysis, each TCR beta chain was defined by its CDR3 amino acid sequence together with its V-gene family, and reads without a unique V-gene family were excluded. In a later analysis, approximately 590 highly shared, low-generation-probability nucleotide sequences were removed to address suspected cross-contamination and a sequencing artifact. A later analysis calculated a clonal expansion index for each public chain from normalized within-repertoire ranks of inferred template counts. In a later analysis, generation probabilities were computed with a VDJ recombination model fitted to out-of-frame rearrangements, and the resulting probabilities were checked against IGoR. In a later analysis, TCR-TCR, TCR-HLA and TCR-CMV co-occurrence was scored with hypergeometric tests, and a repertoire-size bias correction was applied to TCR pairs. In a later analysis, false discovery rates were estimated by permuting HLA or CMV assignments 20 times. A later analysis grouped co-occurring TCRs with DBSCAN, adding TCRdist sequence similarity when clustering within HLA-allele-positive subsets. For co-occurrence clustering, repertoires with fewer than 30,000 or more than 120,000 public chains were excluded, along with roughly five repertoires with anomalous nucleotide sharing. The immuneACCESS repertoire file appears here via TCRdb, limited to in-frame rearrangements. These files lack a portion of the clones; in checked studies, under half of the deficit traces to unresolved V genes, and the cause of the others is not known. The V and J calls and clone size come from that table; D and trimming were worked out from the DNA. For this sample there are 120,000 to 150,000 clones; approximately 84% appear just once. Of the sample, more than 1.5% falls within the top ten clones.

Reading from cysteine to phenylalanine, the CDR3 counts 15 amino acids. Only the CDR3 part of the read is kept: 45 bases, read in frame from the first base. The V end gives up 3 bases and the J end 2 bases, leaving 5 bases in the junction not matched to a gene. CDR1 is given as MDHEN and CDR2 as SYDVKM, both from the germline V gene. The clonotype originates from a middle-aged woman in good health and CMV-seronegative. Sequenced sample: PBMCs. The chain uses TRBV28 and TRBJ1-1; 8 bases in the middle match TRBD1. The CDR3: CASSLGTGINTEAFF. The sequence in DNA is TGTGCCAGCAGTTTGGGGACAGGAATAAACACTGAAGCTTTCTTT. The reference TRBV28 and TRBJ1-1 proteins fill in what lies around the CDR3, so the full variable domain reads DVKVTQSSRYLVKRTGEKVFLECVQDMDHENMFWYRQDPGLGLRLIYFSYDVKMKEKGDIPEGYSVSREKKERFSLILESASTNQTSMYLCASSLGTGINTEAFFGQGTRLTVV.